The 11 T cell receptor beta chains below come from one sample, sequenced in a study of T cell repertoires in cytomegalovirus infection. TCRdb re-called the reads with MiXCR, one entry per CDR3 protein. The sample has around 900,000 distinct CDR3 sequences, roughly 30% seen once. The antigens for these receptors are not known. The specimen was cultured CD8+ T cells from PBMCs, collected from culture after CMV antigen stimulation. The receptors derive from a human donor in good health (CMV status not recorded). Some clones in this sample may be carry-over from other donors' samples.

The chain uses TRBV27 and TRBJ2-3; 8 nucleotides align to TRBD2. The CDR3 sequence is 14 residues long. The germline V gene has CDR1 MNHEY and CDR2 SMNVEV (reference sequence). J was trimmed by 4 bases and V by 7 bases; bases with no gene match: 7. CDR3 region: CASTSGTRADTQYF. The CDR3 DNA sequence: TGTGCCAGCACCAGCGGGACTAGGGCAGATACGCAGTATTTT.

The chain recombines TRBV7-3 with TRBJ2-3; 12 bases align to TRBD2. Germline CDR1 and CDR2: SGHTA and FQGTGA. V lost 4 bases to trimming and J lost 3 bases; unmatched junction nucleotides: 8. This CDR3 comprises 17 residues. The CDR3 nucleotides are TGTGCCAGCAGCTCTCCTCTAGCGGGGGGGCAAACAGATACGCAGTATTTT. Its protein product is CASSSPLAGGQTDTQYF.

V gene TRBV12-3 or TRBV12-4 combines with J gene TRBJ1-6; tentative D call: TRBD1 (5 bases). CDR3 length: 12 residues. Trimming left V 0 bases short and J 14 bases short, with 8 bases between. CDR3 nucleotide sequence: TGTGCCAGCAGTTTAGCGAGGGGAGCCCTCCACTTT. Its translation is CASSLARGALHF.

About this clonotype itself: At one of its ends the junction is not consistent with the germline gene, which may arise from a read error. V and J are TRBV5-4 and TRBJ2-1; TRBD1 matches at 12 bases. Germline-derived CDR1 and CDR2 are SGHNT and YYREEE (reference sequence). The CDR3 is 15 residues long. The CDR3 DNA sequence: TGTGTCAGCAGCTCATCGGGACAGGGGGCACGTGAGCAGTTCTTC. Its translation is CVSSSSGQGAREQFF.

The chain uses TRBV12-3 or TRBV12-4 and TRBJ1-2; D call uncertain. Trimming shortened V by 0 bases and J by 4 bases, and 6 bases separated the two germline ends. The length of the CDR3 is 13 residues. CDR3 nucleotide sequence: TGTGCCAGCAGTTTAGCGCGGAGCTATGGCTACACCTTC. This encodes CASSLARSYGYTF.

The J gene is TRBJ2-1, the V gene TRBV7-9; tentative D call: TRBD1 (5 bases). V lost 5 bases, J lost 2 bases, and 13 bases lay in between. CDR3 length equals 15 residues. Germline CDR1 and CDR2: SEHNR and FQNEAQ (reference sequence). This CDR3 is CASSAITGTYNEQFF. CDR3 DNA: TGTGCCAGCAGCGCTATAACAGGAACCTACAATGAGCAGTTCTTC.

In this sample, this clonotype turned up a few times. Here the CDR3 reads CASSWGLDGYTF. The CDR3 DNA reads as TGTGCCAGCTCGTGGGGCCTGGATGGCTACACCTTC. The rearrangement joins TRBV6-2 or TRBV6-3 to TRBJ1-2; tentatively, D is TRBD1 (5 bases). With 8 bases removed from V and 6 bases from J, the gap between germline ends came to 13 bases. The CDR3 totals 12 residues. Germline V gene sequence: CDR1 MNHEY, CDR2 SVGEGT.

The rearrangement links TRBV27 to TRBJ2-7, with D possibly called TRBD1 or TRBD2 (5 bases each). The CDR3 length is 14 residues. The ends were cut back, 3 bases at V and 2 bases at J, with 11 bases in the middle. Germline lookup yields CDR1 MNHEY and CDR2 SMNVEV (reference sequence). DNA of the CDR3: TGTGCCAGCAGTTTTACAGGACTTACCTACGAGCAGTACGTC. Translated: CASSFTGLTYEQYV.

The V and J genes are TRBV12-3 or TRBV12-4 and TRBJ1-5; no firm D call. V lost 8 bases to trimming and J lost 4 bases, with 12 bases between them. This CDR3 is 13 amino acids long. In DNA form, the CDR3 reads TGTGCCAGCGCTCTTAACCCAAATCAGCCCCAGCATTTT. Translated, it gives CASALNPNQPQHF.

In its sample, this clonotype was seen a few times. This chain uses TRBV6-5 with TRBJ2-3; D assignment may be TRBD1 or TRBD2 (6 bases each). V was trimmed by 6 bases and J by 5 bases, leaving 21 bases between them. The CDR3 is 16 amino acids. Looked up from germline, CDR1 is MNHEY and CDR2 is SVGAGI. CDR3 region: CASRPETRGMGDTQYF. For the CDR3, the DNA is TGTGCCAGCAGGCCGGAGACTAGGGGGATGGGAGATACGCAGTATTTT.

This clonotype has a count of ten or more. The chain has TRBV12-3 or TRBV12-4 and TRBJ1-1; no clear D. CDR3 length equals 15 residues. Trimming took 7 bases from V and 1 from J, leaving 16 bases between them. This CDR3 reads CASTTLDRPNTEAFF. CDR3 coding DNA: TGTGCCAGCACCACCCTGGACCGCCCGAACACTGAAGCTTTCTTT.